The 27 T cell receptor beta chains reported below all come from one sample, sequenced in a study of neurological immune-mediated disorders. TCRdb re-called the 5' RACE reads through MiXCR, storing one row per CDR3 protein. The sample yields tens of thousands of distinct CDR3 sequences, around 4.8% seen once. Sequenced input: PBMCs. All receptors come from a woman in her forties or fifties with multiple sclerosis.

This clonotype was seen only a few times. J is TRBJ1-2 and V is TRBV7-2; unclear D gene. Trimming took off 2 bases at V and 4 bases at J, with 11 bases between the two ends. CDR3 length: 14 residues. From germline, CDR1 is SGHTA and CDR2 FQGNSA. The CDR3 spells CASSLTDPFYGYTF. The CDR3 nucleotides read TGTGCCAGCAGCTTAACGGATCCCTTCTATGGCTACACCTTC.

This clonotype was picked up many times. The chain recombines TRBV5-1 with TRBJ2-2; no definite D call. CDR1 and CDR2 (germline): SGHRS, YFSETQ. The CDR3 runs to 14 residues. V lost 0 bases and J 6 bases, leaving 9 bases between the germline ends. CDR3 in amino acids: CASSLDPVPGELFF. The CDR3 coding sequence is TGCGCCAGCAGCTTGGATCCGGTGCCCGGGGAGCTGTTTTTT.

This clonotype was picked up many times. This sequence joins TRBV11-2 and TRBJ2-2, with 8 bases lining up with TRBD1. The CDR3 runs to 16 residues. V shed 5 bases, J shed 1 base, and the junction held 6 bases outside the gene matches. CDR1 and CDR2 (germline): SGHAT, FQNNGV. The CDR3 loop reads CASSRLGTGNTGELFF. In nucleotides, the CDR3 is TGTGCCAGCAGCCGTCTGGGGACAGGGAACACCGGGGAGCTGTTTTTT.

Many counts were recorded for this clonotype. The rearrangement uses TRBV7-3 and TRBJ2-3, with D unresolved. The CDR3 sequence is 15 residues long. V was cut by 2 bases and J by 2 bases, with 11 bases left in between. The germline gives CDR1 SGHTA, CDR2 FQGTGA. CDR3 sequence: CASSLHNSATDTQYF. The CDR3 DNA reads TGTGCCAGCAGCTTACACAACTCTGCCACAGATACGCAGTATTTT. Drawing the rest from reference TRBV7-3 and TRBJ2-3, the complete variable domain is GAGVSQTPSNKVTEKGKYVELRCDPISGHTALYWYRQSLGQGPEFLIYFQGTGAADDSGLPNDRFFAVRPEGSVSTLKIQRTERGDSAVYLCASSLHNSATDTQYFGPGTRLTVL.

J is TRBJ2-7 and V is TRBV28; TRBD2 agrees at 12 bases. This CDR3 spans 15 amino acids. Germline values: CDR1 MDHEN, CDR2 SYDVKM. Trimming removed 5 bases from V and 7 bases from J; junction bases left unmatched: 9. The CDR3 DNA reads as TGTGCCAGCAGTAGGACTAGCGGGGAGCGAGTGGAGCAGTACTTC. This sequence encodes CASSRTSGERVEQYF.

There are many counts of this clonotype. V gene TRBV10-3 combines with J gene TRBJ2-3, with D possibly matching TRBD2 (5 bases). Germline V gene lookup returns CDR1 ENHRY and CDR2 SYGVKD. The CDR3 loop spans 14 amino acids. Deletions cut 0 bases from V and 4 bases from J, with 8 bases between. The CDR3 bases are TGTGCCATCAGTGAGTCGAGGGCGGCAGATACGCAGTATTTT. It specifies CAISESRAADTQYF.

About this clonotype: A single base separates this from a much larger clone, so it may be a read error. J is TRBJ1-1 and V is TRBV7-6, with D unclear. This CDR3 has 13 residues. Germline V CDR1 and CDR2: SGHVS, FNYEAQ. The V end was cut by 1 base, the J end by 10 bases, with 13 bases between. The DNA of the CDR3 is TGTGCCAGCAGCTTAGAAAAGTCAGTACGAGCTTTCTTT. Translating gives CASSLEKSVRAFF.

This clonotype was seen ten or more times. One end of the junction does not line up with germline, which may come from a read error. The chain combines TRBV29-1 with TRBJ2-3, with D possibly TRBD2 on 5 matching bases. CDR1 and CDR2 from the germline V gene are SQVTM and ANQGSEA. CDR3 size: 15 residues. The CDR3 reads CSAERAASPTDTQYF. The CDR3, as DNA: TGTAGCGCAGAAAGGGCCGCAAGTCCCACAGATACGCAGTATTTT.

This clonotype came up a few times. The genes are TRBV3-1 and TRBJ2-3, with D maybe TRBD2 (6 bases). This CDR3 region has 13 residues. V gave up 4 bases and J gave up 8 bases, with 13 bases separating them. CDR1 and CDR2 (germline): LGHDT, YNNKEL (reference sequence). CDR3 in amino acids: CASSLTTEGTQYF. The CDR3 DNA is TGTGCCAGCAGCCTAACCACGGAGGGTACGCAGTATTTT.

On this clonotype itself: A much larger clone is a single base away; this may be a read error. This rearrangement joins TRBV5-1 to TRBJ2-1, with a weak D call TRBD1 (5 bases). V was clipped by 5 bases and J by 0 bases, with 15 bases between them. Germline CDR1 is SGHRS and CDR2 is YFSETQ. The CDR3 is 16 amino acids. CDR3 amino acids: CASRPWGLGSYNEQFF. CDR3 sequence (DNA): TGCGCCAGCAGGCCATGGGGCTTGGGCTCCTACAATGAGCAGTTCTTC.

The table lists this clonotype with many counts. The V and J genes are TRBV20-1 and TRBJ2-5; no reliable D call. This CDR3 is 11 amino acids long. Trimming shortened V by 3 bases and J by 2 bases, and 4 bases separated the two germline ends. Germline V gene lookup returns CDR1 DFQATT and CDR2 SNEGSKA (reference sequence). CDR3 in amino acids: CSASGQETQYF. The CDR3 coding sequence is TGCAGTGCTAGCGGACAAGAGACCCAGTACTTC.

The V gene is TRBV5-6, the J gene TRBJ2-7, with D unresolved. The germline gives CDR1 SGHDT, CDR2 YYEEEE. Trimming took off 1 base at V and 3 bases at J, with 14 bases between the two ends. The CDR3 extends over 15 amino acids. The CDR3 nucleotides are TGTGCCAGCAGCTTGTATCCCCCCTCTAACTACGAGCAGTACTTC. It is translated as CASSLYPPSNYEQYF.

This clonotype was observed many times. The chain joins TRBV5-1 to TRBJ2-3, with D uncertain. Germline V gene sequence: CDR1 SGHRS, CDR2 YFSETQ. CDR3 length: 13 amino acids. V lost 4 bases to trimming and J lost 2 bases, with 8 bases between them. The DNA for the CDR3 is TGCGCCAGCAGCCAGGACCTCACAGATACGCAGTATTTT. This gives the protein CASSQDLTDTQYF.

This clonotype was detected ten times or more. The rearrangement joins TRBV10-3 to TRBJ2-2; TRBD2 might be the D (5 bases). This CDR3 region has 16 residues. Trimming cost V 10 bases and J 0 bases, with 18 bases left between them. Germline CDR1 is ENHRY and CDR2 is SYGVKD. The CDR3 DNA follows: TGTGCCACCAACCTCGGGGTCACCACGAACACCGGGGAGCTGTTTTTT. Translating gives CATNLGVTTNTGELFF.

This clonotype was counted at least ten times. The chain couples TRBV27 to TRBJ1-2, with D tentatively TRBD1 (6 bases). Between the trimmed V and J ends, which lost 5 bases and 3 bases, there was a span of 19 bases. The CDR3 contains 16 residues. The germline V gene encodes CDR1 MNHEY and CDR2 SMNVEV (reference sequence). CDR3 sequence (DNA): TGTGCCAGCAGTGAAAAGGGGGGGACCTACTACTATGGCTACACCTTC. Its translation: CASSEKGGTYYYGYTF.

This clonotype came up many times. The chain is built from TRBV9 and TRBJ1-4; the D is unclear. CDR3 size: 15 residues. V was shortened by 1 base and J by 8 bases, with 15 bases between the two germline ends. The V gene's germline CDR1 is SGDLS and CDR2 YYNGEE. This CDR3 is CASSVSSSLGEKLFF. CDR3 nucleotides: TGTGCCAGCAGCGTATCTTCTTCATTGGGGGAAAAACTGTTTTTT.

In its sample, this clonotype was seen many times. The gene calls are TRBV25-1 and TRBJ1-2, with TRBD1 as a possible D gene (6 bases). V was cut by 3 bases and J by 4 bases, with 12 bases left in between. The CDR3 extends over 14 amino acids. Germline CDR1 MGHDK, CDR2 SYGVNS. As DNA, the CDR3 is TGTGCCAGCAGTGAGCCAGGGGCGGGCTATGGCTACACCTTC. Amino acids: CASSEPGAGYGYTF.

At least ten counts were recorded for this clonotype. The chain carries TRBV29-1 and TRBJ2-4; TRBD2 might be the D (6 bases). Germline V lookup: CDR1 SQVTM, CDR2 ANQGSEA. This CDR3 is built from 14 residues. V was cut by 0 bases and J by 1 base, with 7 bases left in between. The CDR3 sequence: CSVEDLAAKNIQYF. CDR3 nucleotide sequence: TGCAGCGTTGAAGATCTAGCGGCCAAAAACATTCAGTACTTC.

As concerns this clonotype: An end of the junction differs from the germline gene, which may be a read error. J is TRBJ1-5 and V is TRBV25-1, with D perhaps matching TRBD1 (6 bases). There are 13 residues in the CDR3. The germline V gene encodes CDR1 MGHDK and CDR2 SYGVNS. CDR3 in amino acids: CASSETGFQPQNF. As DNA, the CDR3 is TGTGCCAGCAGTGAAACAGGGTTTCAGCCCCAGAATTTT.

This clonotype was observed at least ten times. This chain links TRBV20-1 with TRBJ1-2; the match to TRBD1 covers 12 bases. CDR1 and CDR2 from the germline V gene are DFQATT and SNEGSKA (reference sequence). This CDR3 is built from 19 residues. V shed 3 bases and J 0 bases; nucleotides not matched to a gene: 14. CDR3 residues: CSASRQWRDRGPANYGYTF. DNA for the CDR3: TGCAGTGCTAGTCGTCAGTGGAGGGACAGGGGGCCGGCTAACTATGGCTACACCTTC.

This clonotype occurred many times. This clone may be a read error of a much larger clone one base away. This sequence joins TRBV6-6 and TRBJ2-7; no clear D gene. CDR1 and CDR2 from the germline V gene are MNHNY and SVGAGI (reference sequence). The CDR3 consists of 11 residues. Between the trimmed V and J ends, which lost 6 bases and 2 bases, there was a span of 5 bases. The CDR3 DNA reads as TGTGCCAGCAGATCGACCTACGAGCAGTACTTC. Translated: CASRSTYEQYF.

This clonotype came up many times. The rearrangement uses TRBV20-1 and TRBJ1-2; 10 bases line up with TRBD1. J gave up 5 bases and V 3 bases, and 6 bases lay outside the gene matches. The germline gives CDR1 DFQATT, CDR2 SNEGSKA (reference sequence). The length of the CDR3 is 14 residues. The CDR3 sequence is CSARDRGSWYGYTF. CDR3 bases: TGCAGTGCTAGGGACAGGGGGTCTTGGTATGGCTACACCTTC.

CDR3 sequence: CSVALGVQETQYF. Here the CDR3 DNA reads TGCAGCGTTGCCCTGGGGGTACAAGAGACCCAGTACTTC. The chain is built from TRBV29-1 and TRBJ2-5; D is possibly TRBD1 or TRBD2 (5 bases each). The CDR3 sequence is 13 residues long. Trimming left V 4 bases short and J 2 bases short, with 11 bases between. Per the germline V gene, CDR1 is SQVTM and CDR2 is ANQGSEA.

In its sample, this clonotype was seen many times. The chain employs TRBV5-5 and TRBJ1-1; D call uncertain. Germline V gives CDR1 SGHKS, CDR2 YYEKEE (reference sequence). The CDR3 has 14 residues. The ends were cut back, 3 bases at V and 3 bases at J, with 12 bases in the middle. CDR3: CASSSGDTYTEAFF. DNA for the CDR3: TGTGCCAGCAGCTCGGGCGACACCTACACTGAAGCTTTCTTT.

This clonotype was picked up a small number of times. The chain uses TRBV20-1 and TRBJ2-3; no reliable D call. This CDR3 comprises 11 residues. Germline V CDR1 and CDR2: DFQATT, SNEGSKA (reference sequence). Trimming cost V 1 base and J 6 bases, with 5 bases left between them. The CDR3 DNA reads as TGCAGTGCTAGAGTGGGGGATACGCAGTATTTT. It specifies CSARVGDTQYF.

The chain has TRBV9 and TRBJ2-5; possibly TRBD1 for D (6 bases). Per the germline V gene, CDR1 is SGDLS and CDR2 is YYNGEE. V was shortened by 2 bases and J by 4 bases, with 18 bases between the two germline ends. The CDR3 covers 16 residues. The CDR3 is CASSVEITTGRETQYF. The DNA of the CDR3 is TGTGCCAGCAGCGTTGAAATTACGACAGGTCGAGAGACCCAGTACTTC.

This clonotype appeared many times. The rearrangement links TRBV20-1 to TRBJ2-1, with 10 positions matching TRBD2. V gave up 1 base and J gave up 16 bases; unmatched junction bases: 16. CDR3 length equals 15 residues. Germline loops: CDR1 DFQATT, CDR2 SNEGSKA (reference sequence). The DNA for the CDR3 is TGCAGTGCTAGAGCTTTGCTAGCGGGGGCCTACCTAAGTTTCTTC. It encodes CSARALLAGAYLSFF.